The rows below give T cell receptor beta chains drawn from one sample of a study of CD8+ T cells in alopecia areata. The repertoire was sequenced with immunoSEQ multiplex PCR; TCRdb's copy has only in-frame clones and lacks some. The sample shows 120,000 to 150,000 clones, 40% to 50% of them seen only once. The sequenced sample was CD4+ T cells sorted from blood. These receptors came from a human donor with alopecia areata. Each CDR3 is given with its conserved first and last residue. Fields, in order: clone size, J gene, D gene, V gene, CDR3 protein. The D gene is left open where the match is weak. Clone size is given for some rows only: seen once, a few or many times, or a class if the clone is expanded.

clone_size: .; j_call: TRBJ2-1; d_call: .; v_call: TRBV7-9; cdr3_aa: CASSLTALWFF
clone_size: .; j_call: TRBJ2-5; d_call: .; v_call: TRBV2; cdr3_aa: CASSARTDLKGTQYF
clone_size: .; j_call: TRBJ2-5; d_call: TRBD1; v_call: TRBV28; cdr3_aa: CASSSGQVQETQYF
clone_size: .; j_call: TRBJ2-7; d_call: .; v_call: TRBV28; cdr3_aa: CASNKPQGLAYEQYF
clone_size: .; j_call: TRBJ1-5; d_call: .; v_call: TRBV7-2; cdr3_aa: CASSFVGDDQPQHF
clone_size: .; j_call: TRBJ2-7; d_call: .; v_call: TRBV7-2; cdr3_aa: CASSSTAYEQYF
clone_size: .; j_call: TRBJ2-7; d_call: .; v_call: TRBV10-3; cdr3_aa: CAISPGQDYEQYF
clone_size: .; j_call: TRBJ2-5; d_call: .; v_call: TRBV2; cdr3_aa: CASSEAPAMTQYF
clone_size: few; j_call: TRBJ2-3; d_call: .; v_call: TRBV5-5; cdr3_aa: CASSLAGGATDTQYF
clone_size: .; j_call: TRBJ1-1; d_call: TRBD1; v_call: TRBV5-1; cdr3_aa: CASSLVRTGADTTEAFF
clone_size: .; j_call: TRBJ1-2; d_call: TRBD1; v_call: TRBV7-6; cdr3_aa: CASSLEPGGVGYTF
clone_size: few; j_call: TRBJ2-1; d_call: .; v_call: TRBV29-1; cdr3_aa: CSVGGGQERYNEQFF
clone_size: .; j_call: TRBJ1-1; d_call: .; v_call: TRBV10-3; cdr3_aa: CATQGNTEAFF
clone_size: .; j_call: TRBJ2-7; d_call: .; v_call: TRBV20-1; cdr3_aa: CSASIAVEQYF
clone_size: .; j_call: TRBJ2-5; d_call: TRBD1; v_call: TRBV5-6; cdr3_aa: CASSPLGTDQETQYF
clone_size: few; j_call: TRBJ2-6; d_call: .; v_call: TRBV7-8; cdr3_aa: CASSLLNLGSYSGANVLTF
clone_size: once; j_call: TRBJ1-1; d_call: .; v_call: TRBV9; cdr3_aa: CASSGRGLMNTEAFF
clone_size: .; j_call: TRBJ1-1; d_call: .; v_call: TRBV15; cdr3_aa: CATSTGDGTEAFF
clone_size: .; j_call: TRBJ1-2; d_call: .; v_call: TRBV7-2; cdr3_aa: CASSLDPGRPYGYTF
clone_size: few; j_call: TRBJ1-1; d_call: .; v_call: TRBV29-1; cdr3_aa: CSVDLGGNTEAFF
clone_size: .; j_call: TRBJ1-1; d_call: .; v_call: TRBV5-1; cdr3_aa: CASSPRVGWTEAFF
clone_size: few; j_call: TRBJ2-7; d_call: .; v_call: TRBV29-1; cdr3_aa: CSVGQTTSYEQYF
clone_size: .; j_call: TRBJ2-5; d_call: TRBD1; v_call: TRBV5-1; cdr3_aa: CASSYRGQETQYF
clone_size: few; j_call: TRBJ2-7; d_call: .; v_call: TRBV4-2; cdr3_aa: CASSQDMAGSFYEQYF
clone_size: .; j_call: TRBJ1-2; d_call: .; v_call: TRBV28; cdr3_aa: CASRGRVGYGYTF
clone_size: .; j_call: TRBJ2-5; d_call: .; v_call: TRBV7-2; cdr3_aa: CASSSGHIAETQYF
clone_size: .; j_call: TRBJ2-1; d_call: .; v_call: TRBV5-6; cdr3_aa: CASSLVRLYNEQFF